This paragraph covers one T cell receptor (beta chain) sequence. In its sample, this clone was seen a few times. Its specific antigen is unknown. Base qualities are not recorded, but no much larger clone differs from it by a single base. The data originate from a study of beta chain features in type 1 diabetes (dated by TCRdb to 2016 to 2019). Some background on the complete study: No differences in mean age, gender distribution, total cell number or subset yield were found between patients and healthy donors. A total of 100 million to 110 million sorted cells were examined across all samples, and a strong correlation was observed between cell number per subset and RNA yield. The study compared TCRB repertoires of sorted circulating CD4+ T cell subsets between recently diagnosed type 1 diabetes patients and matched healthy donors. Regulatory and stem cell-like memory subsets were isolated from only 8 patients and roughly eight healthy donors, whereas naive and central memory subsets came from all 30 or so donors. Paper-wide results and their limitations: A moderate but significant shortening of TCRB CDR3 length was observed in type 1 diabetes patients in all four CD4+ subsets. The naive, central memory and regulatory TCRB repertoires appeared to resemble one another more closely among patients than among healthy donors. Patients with type 1 diabetes made fewer insertions and deleted more nucleotides at VDJ recombination sites, implying thymic rearrangement abnormalities. PCR may preferentially amplify shorter templates, but because patient and control samples were amplified and corrected together, any resulting skew would affect both groups equally. Because cDNA rather than genomic DNA was sequenced, highly expressing activated cells could have been over-represented, although no difference in activation and CD3 levels was found between groups. HLA sub-analyses involved small numbers of individuals, so any influence of HLA type on TCRB rearrangement remained unresolved.

A distance of 15 bases separates the germline ends of V and J, which lose 1 base and 6 bases respectively. From a lookup of the germline V gene, CDR1 and CDR2 are SGHTA and FQGNSA. Taken from cysteine to phenylalanine, the CDR3 has 15 residues. Only CDR3 DNA is held: 45 bases, read in frame from base 1. All of the isolated RNA was reverse transcribed with the High Capacity cDNA Reverse Transcription Kit, so expressed TCRB transcripts were sequenced. Naive, central memory and regulatory T cell samples underwent deep immunoSEQ sequencing, averaging about 3.57 million total reads per sample. Sorted cells were lysed in RLT buffer and RNA was extracted with DNase-treated RNeasy Micro or Mini kits, depending on cell number. Each cell subset was processed on its own to prevent cross-contamination, while patient and healthy donor samples were processed together. TCRB sequences were amplified from cDNA with the immunoSEQ multiplex PCR, producing 87-bp fragments spanning the CDR3 region. Sequencing of the amplicons was performed on the Illumina HiSeq platform. Turning to the authors' computational methods: PCR bias was computationally corrected using synthetic template baselines, reads within Hamming distance 2 were collapsed, and singletons that could not be merged were discarded. Reads were aligned against IMGT so that V, D and J genes, CDR3 length and insertions or deletions at six rearrangement sites could be assigned. Within each subset, clonotype counts were normalized to sorted cell number, and only after that were true diversity and Gini coefficients computed with the tcR R package. The overlap coefficient, calculated on TCRB nucleotide sequences, was used to measure repertoire sharing. Out-of-frame TCRB sequences from naive cells were analyzed as a proxy for the pre-selection repertoire. TCRdb carries this immuneACCESS record with in-frame sequences only. Its versions omit some clonotypes, under half of them owing to an unresolved V gene in the studies checked, with the rest unexplained. The V and J calls and clone size were taken over from that table, and D and trimming were inferred from the DNA. The sample table shows roughly 610,000 clones, and around 15% are seen once. About 0.097% of the sample is in the top ten clones.

A single peripheral blood draw of around 120 mL on average was collected from each donor into heparinised tubes. Using a panel that included CD45RO, CCR7, CD25, CD127, CD95 and CD27, naive, central memory, regulatory and stem cell-like memory CD4+ T cells were sorted on a BD FACSAria II. Purity was above 98% for every sorted population. Right away, PBMCs were isolated by Lymphoprep density gradient centrifugation and were stained directly, with no culture step. To minimize batch effects, samples were stained and sorted in pairs, one healthy donor with one patient per experiment. Sequenced: naive CD4+ T cells from blood. In light of the paper, this sample's cell subset or site label describes: true naive CD4+ T cells. The rearrangement combines TRBV7-2 with TRBJ1-2, and TRBD1 may be the D gene, going by 5 matching bases. This TCR came from a man aged 18 to 29 in good health. The CDR3 is CASSLGRTVGHGYTF. The nucleotides read TGTGCCAGCAGCTTAGGTCGCACGGTGGGGCATGGCTACACCTTC.